This TCR beta chain was sequenced for a study of blood T cell repertoires in COVID-19. As for the study in general: Sources were T cells, B-cell-depleted T cells, or PBMCs; the material itself was cDNA or gDNA.

Trimming took 1 base from V and 3 from J, leaving 17 bases between them. The CDR3 extends over 17 amino acids. Germline lookup yields CDR1 LGHDT and CDR2 YNNKEL (reference sequence). Study processing details: The authors estimated nucleated cell counts from reference gene primer amplification. Data came from immunoSEQ multiplex PCR; TCRdb stores just in-frame clones and leaves some out. The V and J calls and the clone size are those of that table, but D and trimming were determined from the DNA. The table records tens of thousands of clones, 86% of them present only once. Sequencing input: peripheral blood. The TCR originated in a woman aged 80 or over in a cohort sampled during active or convalescent COVID-19. The V and J genes are TRBV3-1 (or the pseudogene TRBV3-2) and TRBJ2-3; TRBD2 might be the D (5 bases). The CDR3 DNA reads TGTGCCAGCAGCCAAGTGTTCACGGGGAGCGGAACAGATACGCAGTATTTT. Residues: CASSQVFTGSGTDTQYF.